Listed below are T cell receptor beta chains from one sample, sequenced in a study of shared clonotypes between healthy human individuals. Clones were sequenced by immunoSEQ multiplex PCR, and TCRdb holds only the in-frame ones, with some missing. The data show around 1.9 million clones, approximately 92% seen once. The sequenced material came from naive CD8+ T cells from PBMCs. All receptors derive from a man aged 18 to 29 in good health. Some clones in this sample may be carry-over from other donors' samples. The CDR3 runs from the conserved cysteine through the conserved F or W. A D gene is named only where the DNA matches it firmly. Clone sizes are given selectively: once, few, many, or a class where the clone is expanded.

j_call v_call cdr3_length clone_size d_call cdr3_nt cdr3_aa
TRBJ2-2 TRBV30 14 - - TGTGCCTGGAGTGTATTAAAGGGGAGCGGGGAGCTGTTTTTT CAWSVLKGSGELFF
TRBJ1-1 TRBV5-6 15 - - TGTGCCAGCAGCTTGGCCCTGACGTTGAACACTGAAGCTTTCTTT CASSLALTLNTEAFF
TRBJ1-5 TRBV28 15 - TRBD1 TGTGCCAGCCAGACCGGGACAGGTTATGATCAGCCCCAGCATTTT CASQTGTGYDQPQHF
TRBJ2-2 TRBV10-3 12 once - TGTGCCACCCAGGGGCCAACCGGGGAGCTGTTTTTT CATQGPTGELFF
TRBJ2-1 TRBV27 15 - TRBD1 TGTGCCAGCAGTAACAGGGGGCGTAGCCTCAATGAGCAGTTCTTC CASSNRGRSLNEQFF
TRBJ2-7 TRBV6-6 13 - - TGTGCCAGCAGTTACTCGACGGAGTACGAGCAGTACTTC CASSYSTEYEQYF
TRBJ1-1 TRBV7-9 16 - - TGTGCCAGCAGCTTTTTTGGAGGGTCTCCGAACACTGAAGCTTTCTTT CASSFFGGSPNTEAFF
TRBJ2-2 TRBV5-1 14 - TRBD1 TGCGCCAGCAGCTTCCAGGGGGCGACCGGGGAGCTGTTTTTT CASSFQGATGELFF
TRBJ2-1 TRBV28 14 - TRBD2 TGTGCCAGCATGAGGACTAGCGGGAGGGCGGTCCAGTTCTTC CASMRTSGRAVQFF
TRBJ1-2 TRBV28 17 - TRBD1 TGTGCCAGCAGTCTCCAAAGACCCCGGGACAGTAAGGGGGGCTACACCTTC CASSLQRPRDSKGGYTF
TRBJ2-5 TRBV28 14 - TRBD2 TGTGCCACCTCCGTAGCGGGAGGTCTGGAGACCCAGTACTTC CATSVAGGLETQYF
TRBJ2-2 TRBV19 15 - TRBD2 TGTGCCAGTAGGATAGCGGGAGAGGGGACCGGGGAGCTGTTTTTT CASRIAGEGTGELFF
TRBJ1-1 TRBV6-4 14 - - TGTGCCAGCATGGACCTCTCGGGAGGGACTGAAGCTTTCTTT CASMDLSGGTEAFF
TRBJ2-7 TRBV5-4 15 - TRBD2 TGTGCCAGCAGCCTTTACGCCGGGACTACCTACGAGCAGTACTTC CASSLYAGTTYEQYF
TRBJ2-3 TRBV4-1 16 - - TGCGCCAGCAGCCAAGTCGGCCGGGCGGGCACAGATACGCAGTATTTT CASSQVGRAGTDTQYF
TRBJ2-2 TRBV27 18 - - TGTGCCAGCAGTTTATCAGAGTTGAGGATTAGGAACACCGGGGAGCTGTTTTTT CASSLSELRIRNTGELFF
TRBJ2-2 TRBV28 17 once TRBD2 TGTGCCAGCAGTTCACTTCGCGGGAGGACGAACACCGGGGAGCTGTTTTTT CASSSLRGRTNTGELFF
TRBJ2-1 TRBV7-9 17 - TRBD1 TGTGCCAGCAGCCGCGCATCAGGGACAGGGCCCTACAATGAGCAGTTCTTC CASSRASGTGPYNEQFF
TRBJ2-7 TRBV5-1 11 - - TGCGCCAGCAGCTACAATCATGAGCAGTACTTC CASSYNHEQYF
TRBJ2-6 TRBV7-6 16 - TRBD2 TGTGCCAGCAGCTTACCGGGGGGCTCTGGGGCCAACGTCCTGACTTTC CASSLPGGSGANVLTF
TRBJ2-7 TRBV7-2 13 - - TGTGCCAGCAGCAGCTGGAAGACCTACGAGCAGTACTTC CASSSWKTYEQYF
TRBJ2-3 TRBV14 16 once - TGTGCCAGCAGCCAAGCTCAAGGGGTGCAGGCCGTCACGCAGTATTTT CASSQAQGVQAVTQYF
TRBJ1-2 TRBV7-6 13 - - TGTGCCAGCAGCTTAGAACAGGGCTATGGCTACACCTTC CASSLEQGYGYTF
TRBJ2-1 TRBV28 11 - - TGTGCCAGCAGTTTACACCATGAGCAGTTCTTC CASSLHHEQFF
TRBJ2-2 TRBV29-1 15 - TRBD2 TGCAGCGTCGGGGGACTAGCGGGAGCTCCCGGGGAGCTGTTTTTT CSVGGLAGAPGELFF
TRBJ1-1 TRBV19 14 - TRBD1 TGTGCCAGTAGTGTAGGACAGGGAAACACTGAAGCTTTCTTT CASSVGQGNTEAFF
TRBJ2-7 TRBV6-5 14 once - TGTGCCAGCAGTTATAAGGGCCTCTTTTACGAGCAGTACTTC CASSYKGLFYEQYF